Each of the 5 T cell receptor beta chains below was sequenced from the same sample in a study of blood T cell repertoires in COVID-19. The assay was immunoSEQ multiplex PCR, and TCRdb's table has in-frame clones only and misses some. The table includes 55,000 to 75,000 clones, under 95% detected once. The sample consisted of peripheral blood. The receptors come from a human donor in a cohort sampled during active COVID-19.

The CDR3 region has the DNA TGTGCCAGCACCCGGGAGGAGGGGGGGGTCTACGAGCAGTACTTC. It yields the protein CASTREEGGVYEQYF. The rearrangement uses TRBV6-5 and TRBJ2-7, with D perhaps matching TRBD2 (7 bases). Germline CDR1 and CDR2: MNHEY and SVGAGI. V was trimmed by 7 bases and J by 3 bases, leaving 19 bases between them. The CDR3 runs 15 residues.

The V call is TRBV27, the J call TRBJ1-4; tentative D call: TRBD1 (5 bases). The V and J ends lost 5 bases and 8 bases respectively, with 18 bases between them. The CDR3 spans 15 residues. Germline V gene data show CDR1 as MNHEY and CDR2 as SMNVEV (reference sequence). This chain's CDR3 is CASSPGGGSYEKLFF. The CDR3 nucleotides are TGTGCCAGCAGTCCTGGGGGGGGGTCCTACGAAAAACTGTTTTTT.

The rearrangement links TRBV27 to TRBJ2-3; D possibly corresponds to TRBD2 (5 bases). The CDR3 is made up of 16 amino acids. V was pared by 0 bases and J by 4 bases, with 14 bases between. Germline loops: CDR1 MNHEY, CDR2 SMNVEV (reference sequence). The CDR3 protein is CASSLSERTGPDTQYF. CDR3 bases: TGTGCCAGCAGTTTATCGGAGCGGACGGGCCCAGATACGCAGTATTTT.

V is TRBV7-8 and J is TRBJ1-1, with D hard to call. The CDR3 is 13 amino acids. Trimming shortened V by 5 bases and J by 5 bases, and 12 bases separated the two germline ends. CDR1 is SGHVS and CDR2 is FQNEAQ in the germline V gene. CDR3 coding DNA: TGTGCCAGCAGCCCCCCTTCAGGTACTGAAGCTTTCTTT. It is translated as CASSPPSGTEAFF.

DNA of the CDR3: TGTGCCAGCAGTGGCCGGACAGGGGGTTACTTC. Translated, it gives CASSGRTGGYF. V usage is TRBV28 and J usage is TRBJ2-7, with 10 positions matching TRBD1. The germline CDR1 and CDR2 sequences are MDHEN and SYDVKM. V was pared by 5 bases and J by 13 bases, with 5 bases of the junction left unmatched. The CDR3 length is 11 residues.